Given below is one T cell receptor beta chain in context. Its matching antigen is unknown. A read error may produce the germline difference seen at one junction end. TCRdb processed the reads anew with MiXCR; each CDR3 protein has one entry. This table has fewer than 1,000,000 distinct CDR3 sequences, roughly 30% appearing once. This sample was included in a study of T cell repertoires in cytomegalovirus infection. Whole-study context: Alongside well-studied HLA-B-restricted CMV epitopes, recently identified HLA-C-restricted CMV epitopes were also used. The public TCR beta signatures pointed to both CMV infection and matching HLA type. General study points: Dominating the ex vivo response were TCR beta clonotypes that were CMV-specific and HLA-C-restricted.

Per germline, CDR1 SEHNR and CDR2 FQNEAQ (reference sequence). This CDR3 has 12 amino acids. The chain is built from TRBV7-9 and TRBJ2-1; D is ambiguous. The sequence was obtained from a human donor in good health (CMV status not recorded). Some clones in this sample may be carry-over from other donors' samples. The source was cultured CD8+ T cells from PBMCs, collected from culture after CMV antigen stimulation. The CDR3 coding sequence is TGTGCCAGCACCTCCCCCGACGGAGCTTCGGCCTTC. Its translation is CASTSPDGASAF.